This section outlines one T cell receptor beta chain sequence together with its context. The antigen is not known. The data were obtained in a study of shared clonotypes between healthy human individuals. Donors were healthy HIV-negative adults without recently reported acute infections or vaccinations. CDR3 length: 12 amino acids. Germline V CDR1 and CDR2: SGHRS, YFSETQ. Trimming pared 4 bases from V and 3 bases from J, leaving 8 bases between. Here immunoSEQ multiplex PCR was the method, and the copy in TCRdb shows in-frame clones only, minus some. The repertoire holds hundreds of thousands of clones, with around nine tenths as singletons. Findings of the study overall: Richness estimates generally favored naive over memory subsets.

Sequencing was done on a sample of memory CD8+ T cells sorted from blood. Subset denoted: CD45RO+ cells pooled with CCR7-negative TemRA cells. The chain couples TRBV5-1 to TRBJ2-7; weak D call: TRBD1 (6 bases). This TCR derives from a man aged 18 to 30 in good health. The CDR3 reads CASSGQYYEQYF. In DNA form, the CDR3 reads TGCGCCAGCAGCGGACAGTACTACGAGCAGTACTTC.